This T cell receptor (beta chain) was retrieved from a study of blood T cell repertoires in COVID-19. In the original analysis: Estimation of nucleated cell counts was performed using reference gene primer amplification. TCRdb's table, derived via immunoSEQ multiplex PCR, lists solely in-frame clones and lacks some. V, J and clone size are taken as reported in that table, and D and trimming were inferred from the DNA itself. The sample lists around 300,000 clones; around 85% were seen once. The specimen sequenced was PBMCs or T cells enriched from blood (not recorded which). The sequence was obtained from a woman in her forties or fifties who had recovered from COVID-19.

The CDR3: CASSESGASNQPQHF. The CDR3 nucleotides read TGCGCCAGCAGTGAGTCAGGGGCCAGCAATCAGCCCCAGCATTTT. The chain recombines TRBV10-2 with TRBJ1-5; D might be TRBD1 (5 bases). V lost 0 bases and J lost 1, with 7 bases in between. The germline V gene encodes CDR1 WSHSY and CDR2 SAAADI. The CDR3 loop spans 15 amino acids.